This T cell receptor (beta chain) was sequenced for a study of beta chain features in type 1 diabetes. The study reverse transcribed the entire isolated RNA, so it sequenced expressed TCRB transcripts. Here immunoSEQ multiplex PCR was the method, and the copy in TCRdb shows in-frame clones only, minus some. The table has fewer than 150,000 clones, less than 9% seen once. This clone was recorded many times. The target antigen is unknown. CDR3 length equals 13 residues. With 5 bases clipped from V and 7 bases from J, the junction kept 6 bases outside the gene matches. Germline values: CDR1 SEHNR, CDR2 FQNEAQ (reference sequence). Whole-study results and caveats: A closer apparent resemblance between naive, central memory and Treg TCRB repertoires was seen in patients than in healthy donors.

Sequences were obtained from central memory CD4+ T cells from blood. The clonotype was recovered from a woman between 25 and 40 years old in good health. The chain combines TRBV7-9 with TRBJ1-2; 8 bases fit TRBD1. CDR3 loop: CASSPSTGVGYTF. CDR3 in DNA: TGTGCCAGCAGCCCATCGACAGGGGTTGGCTACACCTTC. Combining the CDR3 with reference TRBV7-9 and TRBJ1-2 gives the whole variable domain DTGVSQNPRHKITKRGQNVTFRCDPISEHNRLYWYRQTLGQGPEFLTYFQNEAQLEKSRLLSDRFSAERPKGSFSTLEIQRTEQGDSAMYLCASSPSTGVGYTFGSGTRLTVV.